The 18 T cell receptor beta chains below all came from one sample that was sequenced in a study of blood T cell repertoires in COVID-19. Profiling relied on immunoSEQ multiplex PCR, and the TCRdb table lists in-frame clones only, not all of them. The sample yields approximately 300,000 clones, around 88% seen once. Sequencing was done on a sample of peripheral blood. The source is a woman in her 50s with acute or convalescent COVID-19.

The gene calls are TRBV7-3 and TRBJ1-1; a possible D gene is TRBD1 (5 bases). Trimming removed 8 bases at V and 5 bases at J, with 15 bases between. There are 13 residues in the CDR3. CDR1 is SGHTA and CDR2 is FQGTGA in the germline V gene. Here the CDR3 reads CASGDGGTTEAFF. In DNA form, the CDR3 reads TGTGCCAGCGGCGACGGGGGAACTACTGAAGCTTTCTTT.

For this clone: The same CDR3 is also encoded by other DNA sequences in this sample. The chain uses TRBV7-2 and TRBJ2-7; no clear D. CDR1 is SGHTA, CDR2 FQGNSA, per germline. Trimming stripped 1 base from V and 3 bases from J, with 7 bases between. The CDR3 length is 13 residues. The chain's CDR3 is CASSLGLSYEQYF. CDR3 nucleotide sequence: TGTGCCAGCAGCTTAGGGTTGAGCTACGAGCAGTACTTC.

This chain connects TRBV4-3 to TRBJ2-7; TRBD1 is a possible D gene (6 bases). Per the germline V gene, CDR1 is LGHNA and CDR2 is YSLEER. V was clipped by 2 bases and J by 6 bases, with 14 bases between them. The length of the CDR3 is 14 residues. The CDR3: CASSQLTQGSEQYF. CDR3 DNA: TGCGCCAGCAGCCAATTAACACAGGGTTCCGAGCAGTACTTC.

The rearrangement uses TRBV3-1 (or the pseudogene TRBV3-2) and TRBJ1-3; 10 nucleotides align to TRBD1. The CDR3 totals 16 residues. The J segment lost 0 bases and the V segment lost 5 bases, leaving 4 bases of the junction unmatched. Germline CDR1 LGHDT, CDR2 YNNKEL (reference sequence). CDR3 nucleotide sequence: TGTGCCAGCAGCGCGGGACAGGGGAGCTCTGGAAACACCATATATTTT. Its protein is CASSAGQGSSGNTIYF.

The chain couples TRBV10-3 to TRBJ2-5, with TRBD1 matching 7 bases. Germline lookup yields CDR1 ENHRY and CDR2 SYGVKD. V lost 4 bases, J lost 3 bases, and 5 bases stayed unmatched. The CDR3 covers 14 residues. The CDR3 DNA reads TGTGCCATCAGTGCAAACCAGGGGGAAGAGACCCAGTACTTC. Translated, it gives CAISANQGEETQYF.

V is TRBV15 and J is TRBJ2-7, with D perhaps TRBD2 (5 bases). The germline V gene encodes CDR1 LNHNV and CDR2 YYDKDF (reference sequence). The CDR3 consists of 16 residues. Deletions cut 2 bases from V and 2 bases from J, with 16 bases between. The CDR3 is CATSRTGEGLAYEQYF. The CDR3 DNA reads TGTGCCACCAGCAGAACCGGGGAAGGGCTAGCCTACGAGCAGTACTTC.

The V call is TRBV2, the J call TRBJ2-2, with D maybe TRBD1 (7 bases). Per the germline V gene, CDR1 is SNHLY and CDR2 is FYNNEI. CDR3 length: 15 amino acids. CDR3 in DNA: TGTGCTGTACCCCCCGACAGGGAGGACACCGGGGAGCTGTTTTTT. This translates into CAVPPDREDTGELFF.

The chain links TRBV9 to TRBJ1-2, with D maybe TRBD1 (6 bases). V lost 0 bases and J lost 8, with 17 bases in between. Germline lookup yields CDR1 SGDLS and CDR2 YYNGEE. The CDR3 is 15 amino acids. CDR3 protein: CASSVEDSLTGGYTF. Here the CDR3 DNA reads TGTGCCAGCAGCGTAGAGGACAGCCTCACGGGCGGCTACACCTTC.

This clone was detected once. J is TRBJ2-5 and V is TRBV5-6; no definite D call. V was clipped by 5 bases and J by 2 bases, with 10 bases between them. Germline CDR1 is SGHDT and CDR2 is YYEEEE. This CDR3 region has 13 residues. The DNA of the CDR3 is TGTGCCAGCAGTCGTGGAGTACAAGAGACCCAGTACTTC. It translates to CASSRGVQETQYF.

V gene TRBV7-2 combines with J gene TRBJ1-5; D not certain. This CDR3 has 13 amino acids. Germline loops: CDR1 SGHTA, CDR2 FQGNSA. Trimming took off 1 base at V and 5 bases at J, with 6 bases between the two ends. The CDR3 coding sequence is TGTGCCAGCAGCTTAGAGAGTTATCAGCCCCAGCATTTT. Protein sequence: CASSLESYQPQHF.

This sequence joins TRBV9 and TRBJ2-3; perhaps TRBD2 as D (6 bases). Looked up from germline, CDR1 is SGDLS and CDR2 is YYNGEE. This CDR3 comprises 16 residues. V gave up 4 bases and J gave up 6 bases, with 21 bases separating them. This CDR3 is CASSPPGSGWVDTQYF. In DNA, the CDR3 is TGTGCCAGCAGCCCTCCGGGGAGCGGGTGGGTGGATACGCAGTATTTT. The whole variable domain, remainder taken from reference TRBV9 and TRBJ2-3, is DSGVTQTPKHLITATGQRVTLRCSPRSGDLSVYWYQQSLDQGLQFLIQYYNGEERAKGNILERFSAQQFPDLHSELNLSSLELGDSALYFCASSPPGSGWVDTQYFGPGTRLTVL.

The V and J genes are TRBV19 and TRBJ2-7; possibly TRBD2 for D (7 bases). With 5 bases removed from V and 1 base from J, the gap between germline ends came to 12 bases. The CDR3 spans 14 residues. Germline CDR1 LNHDA, CDR2 SQIVND (reference sequence). CDR3 in DNA: TGTGCCAGTAGTCGCAAGGGGGGGTCCTACGAGCAGTACTTC. This encodes CASSRKGGSYEQYF.

The chain has TRBV19 and TRBJ1-1, with a possible D match to TRBD1 (6 bases). CDR1 is LNHDA, CDR2 SQIVND, per germline (reference sequence). This CDR3 comprises 15 residues. Trimming took off 4 bases at V and 4 bases at J, with 16 bases between the two ends. The CDR3 coding sequence is TGTGCCAGTAGTAGAGTTACAGGGCTGTTCACTGAAGCTTTCTTT. As protein: CASSRVTGLFTEAFF. The variable domain in full, completed from reference TRBV19 and TRBJ1-1, reads DGGITQSPKYLFRKEGQNVTLSCEQNLNHDAMYWYRQDPGQGLRLIYYSQIVNDFQKGDIAEGYSVSREKKESFPLTVTSAQKNPTAFYLCASSRVTGLFTEAFFGQGTRLTVV.

The gene calls are TRBV3-1 (or the pseudogene TRBV3-2) and TRBJ1-4; D is unclear. CDR3 size: 16 residues. Trimming stripped 3 bases from V and 2 bases from J, with 13 bases between. CDR1 LGHDT and CDR2 YNNKEL come from the germline V gene (reference sequence). CDR3 region: CASSHQRAGTNEKLFF. The DNA of the CDR3 is TGTGCCAGCAGCCATCAGAGGGCTGGGACTAATGAAAAACTGTTTTTT.

J is TRBJ1-1 and V is TRBV29-1; D uncertain. Germline CDR1 is SQVTM and CDR2 is ANQGSEA. The CDR3 consists of 13 residues. Trimming took 5 bases from V and 3 from J, leaving 13 bases between them. This CDR3 is CSVKRGPYTEAFF. The CDR3 nucleotides are TGCAGCGTTAAACGCGGGCCCTACACTGAAGCTTTCTTT.

This clone was found once. J is TRBJ2-1 and V is TRBV19; D might be TRBD2 (7 bases). The CDR3 totals 14 residues. The V end lost 9 bases, the J end lost 6 bases, and 18 bases lay between the germline ends. Germline lookup yields CDR1 LNHDA and CDR2 SQIVND (reference sequence). CDR3 bases: TGTGCCAGCATGGCGGGGGCATGGGTCAATGAGCAGTTCTTC. It encodes CASMAGAWVNEQFF.

V is TRBV19 and J is TRBJ2-1, with a possible D match to TRBD2 (5 bases). This CDR3 contains 15 residues. Per the germline V gene, CDR1 is LNHDA and CDR2 is SQIVND (reference sequence). V lost 6 bases and J 5 bases, leaving 17 bases between the germline ends. The CDR3 here is CASSLDRDGDNEQFF. CDR3 coding DNA: TGTGCCAGTAGCCTGGACCGGGATGGTGACAATGAGCAGTTCTTC.

The CDR3 DNA sequence: TGTGCCAGCAGTTTATCCCCCGGGACAGACTCCTACGAGCAGTACTTC. Protein: CASSLSPGTDSYEQYF. This chain joins TRBV28 and TRBJ2-7; 7 bases match TRBD1. Trimming cost V 1 base and J 0 bases; bases outside gene matches: 6. The CDR3 loop spans 16 amino acids. Germline-derived CDR1 and CDR2 are MDHEN and SYDVKM.